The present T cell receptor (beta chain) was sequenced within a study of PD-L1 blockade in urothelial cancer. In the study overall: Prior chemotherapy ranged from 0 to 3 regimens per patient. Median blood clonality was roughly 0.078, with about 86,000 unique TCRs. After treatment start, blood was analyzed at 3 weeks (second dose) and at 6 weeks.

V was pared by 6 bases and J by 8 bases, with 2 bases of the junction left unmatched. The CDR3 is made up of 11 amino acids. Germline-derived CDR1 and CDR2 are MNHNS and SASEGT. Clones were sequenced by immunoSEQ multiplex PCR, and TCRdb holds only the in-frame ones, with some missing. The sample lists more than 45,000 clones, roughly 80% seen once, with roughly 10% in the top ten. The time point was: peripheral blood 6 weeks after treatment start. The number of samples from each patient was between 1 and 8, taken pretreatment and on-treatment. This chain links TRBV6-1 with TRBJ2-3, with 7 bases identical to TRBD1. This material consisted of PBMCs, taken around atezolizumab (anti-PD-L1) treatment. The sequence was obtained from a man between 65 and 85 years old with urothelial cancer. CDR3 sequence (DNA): TGTGCCAGCAGCAGGGGGTCTACGCAGTATTTT. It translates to CASSRGSTQYF.